This entry describes one T cell receptor beta chain. Its antigen is unknown. Sequenced by immunoSEQ multiplex PCR; TCRdb stores in-frame clones only, minus some. The repertoire has tens of thousands of clones, about nine tenths of them found once; the top ten carry 0.4% to 0.65%. This specimen comes from a study of OX40 agonist ivuxolimab in advanced cancers. On the study more broadly: Patients were dosed with the agonistic anti-OX40 (CD134) antibody ivuxolimab. Patients were infused with ivuxolimab every 2 weeks at 0.01 to 10 mg/kg. General observations from the study: The expanded peripheral T cells' antigen specificity was not determined. Dose levels from 0.1 to 3.0 mg/kg saw CD4+ and CD8+ blood T cells expand clonally by week 6.

J was trimmed by 3 bases and V by 0 bases; bases with no gene match: 3. Germline V gene data show CDR1 as MNHEY and CDR2 as SVGAGI. The CDR3 consists of 16 residues. The J gene is TRBJ2-2, the V gene TRBV6-5; 8 bases fit TRBD2. This TCR was sampled from an adult with an advanced solid tumor such as melanoma, head and neck, liver or kidney cancer. The specimen comprised CD4+ or CD8+ T cells sorted from blood, sampled in a trial of the OX40 agonist ivuxolimab. CDR3 sequence (DNA): TGTGCCAGCAGTTACTCAGTAGCGGGGTACACCGGGGAGCTGTTTTTT. Its translation is CASSYSVAGYTGELFF.